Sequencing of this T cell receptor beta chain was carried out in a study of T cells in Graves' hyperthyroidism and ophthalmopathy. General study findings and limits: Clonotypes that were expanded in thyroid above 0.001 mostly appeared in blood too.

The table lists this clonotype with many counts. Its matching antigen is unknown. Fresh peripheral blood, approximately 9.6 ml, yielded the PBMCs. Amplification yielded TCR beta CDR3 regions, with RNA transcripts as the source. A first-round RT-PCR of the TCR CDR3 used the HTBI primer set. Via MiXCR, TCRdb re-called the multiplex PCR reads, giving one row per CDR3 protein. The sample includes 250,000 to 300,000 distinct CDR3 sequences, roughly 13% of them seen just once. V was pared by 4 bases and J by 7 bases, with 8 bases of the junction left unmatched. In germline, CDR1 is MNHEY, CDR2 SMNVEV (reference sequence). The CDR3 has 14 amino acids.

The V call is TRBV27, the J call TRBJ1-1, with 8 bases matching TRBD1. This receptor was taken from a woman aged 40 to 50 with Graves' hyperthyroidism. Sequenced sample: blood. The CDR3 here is CASSSLDRGFEAFF. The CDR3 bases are TGTGCCAGCAGTTCTTTAGACAGGGGCTTTGAAGCTTTCTTT.